These 32 T cell receptor beta chains were sequenced from one sample in a study of beta chain features in type 1 diabetes. Every isolated RNA sample was fully reverse transcribed, so sequencing captured expressed TCRB transcripts. Sequencing used immunoSEQ multiplex PCR; TCRdb keeps in-frame clones, though not all of them. This sample has about 900,000 clones, with about a sixth found just once. Sequencing was carried out using naive CD4+ T cells from blood. The receptors were sampled from a woman under 30 in good health.

This clone was picked up a small number of times. The chain links TRBV5-1 to TRBJ2-7, with TRBD1 as a possible D gene (5 bases). CDR3 length equals 14 residues. Trimming pared 0 bases from V and 3 bases from J, leaving 10 bases between. Germline CDR1 and CDR2: SGHRS and YFSETQ. The CDR3 loop is CASSLGTRNYEQYF. The CDR3 bases are TGCGCCAGCAGCTTGGGGACACGGAACTACGAGCAGTACTTC.

The V gene is TRBV4-1, the J gene TRBJ2-7; a possible D gene is TRBD2 (6 bases). This CDR3 spans 14 amino acids. From germline, CDR1 is MGHRA and CDR2 YSYEKL. V lost 4 bases, J lost 5 bases, and 15 bases lay in between. CDR3 protein: CASSRGPPGDEQYF. Written as DNA, the CDR3 is TGCGCCAGCAGCCGAGGACCCCCGGGGGACGAGCAGTACTTC.

This clone was recorded a few times. The J gene is TRBJ2-6, the V gene TRBV13; D unclear. Germline V lookup: CDR1 PRHDT, CDR2 FYEKMQ (reference sequence). V was shortened by 1 base and J by 4 bases, with 8 bases between the two germline ends. The CDR3 consists of 15 residues. CDR3 nucleotide sequence: TGTGCCAGCAGCTTAGTGACTTGGGGGGCCAACGTCCTGACTTTC. Encoded protein: CASSLVTWGANVLTF.

The chain carries TRBV7-2 and TRBJ2-2; the match to TRBD2 covers 10 bases. Germline values: CDR1 SGHTA, CDR2 FQGNSA. V shed 1 base and J 3 bases; nucleotides not matched to a gene: 5. This CDR3 is built from 17 residues. CDR3 sequence: CASSLVGSGGYTGELFF. The CDR3 DNA reads as TGTGCCAGCAGCTTAGTTGGTAGCGGGGGGTACACCGGGGAGCTGTTTTTT.

This clone was found a few times. The CDR3 DNA reads TGTGCCAGCAGACTGGGACAGAACCATAGCAATCAGCCCCAGCATTTT. This gives the protein CASRLGQNHSNQPQHF. The chain links TRBV6-8 to TRBJ1-5; 7 nucleotides line up with TRBD1. The CDR3 is made up of 16 amino acids. V lost 6 bases, J lost 0 bases, and 8 bases stayed unmatched. CDR1 and CDR2 (germline): MNHGY, SAAAGT.

The J gene is TRBJ2-7, the V gene TRBV28, with 11 bases aligning to TRBD1. V lost 5 bases and J lost 3; bases outside the gene matches: 6. The CDR3 is 15 residues long. CDR1 MDHEN and CDR2 SYDVKM come from the germline V gene. CDR3 protein: CASSLGTGGVYEQYF. The CDR3 DNA reads as TGTGCCAGCAGTCTCGGGACAGGGGGAGTCTACGAGCAGTACTTC.

V is TRBV7-9 and J is TRBJ2-7; 8 bases map to TRBD2. The junction had 9 bases not matched to a gene; V was cut back by 5 bases and J by 0 bases. CDR3 size: 16 residues. Germline V gives CDR1 SEHNR, CDR2 FQNEAQ (reference sequence). The DNA of the CDR3 is TGTGCCAGCAGCGACCGGACTAGCCGAAGCTCCTACGAGCAGTACTTC. Amino acids: CASSDRTSRSSYEQYF. The full variable domain, rest sourced from reference TRBV7-9 and TRBJ2-7, is DTGVSQNPRHKITKRGQNVTFRCDPISEHNRLYWYRQTLGQGPEFLTYFQNEAQLEKSRLLSDRFSAERPKGSFSTLEIQRTEQGDSAMYLCASSDRTSRSSYEQYFGPGTRLTVT.

A few counts support this clone. V is TRBV6-5 and J is TRBJ2-1; TRBD2 matches 13 bases. The CDR3 is made up of 16 amino acids. CDR1 and CDR2 (germline): MNHEY, SVGAGI. V dropped 2 bases and J dropped 10; count of bases not matched to a gene: 8. The CDR3 spells CASSYGGLAGRGEQFF. For the CDR3, the DNA is TGTGCCAGCAGTTACGGGGGACTAGCGGGACGTGGAGAGCAGTTCTTC.

This clone was observed a handful of times. For the CDR3, the DNA is TGTGCCAGCAGGGGAAACAGGGGGAGGAATGAAAAACTGTTTTTT. Its translation is CASRGNRGRNEKLFF. The chain links TRBV6-1 to TRBJ1-4; TRBD1 matches 8 bases. Germline V gene data show CDR1 as MNHNS and CDR2 as SASEGT. The length of the CDR3 is 15 residues. The V segment lost 6 bases and the J segment 5 bases; nucleotides outside the gene matches: 8.

The chain links TRBV20-1 to TRBJ2-5, with D unclear. The germline CDR1 and CDR2 sequences are DFQATT and SNEGSKA (reference sequence). The CDR3 contains 8 residues. V was trimmed by 6 bases and J by 14 bases, leaving 10 bases between them. The CDR3: CSAPPNYF. The DNA for the CDR3 is TGCAGTGCGCCACCCAACTACTTC.

This clone was counted only a few times. The genes are TRBV6-5 and TRBJ1-2; weak D call: TRBD1 (6 bases). Trimming pared 0 bases from V and 7 bases from J, leaving 15 bases between. Germline V gene data show CDR1 as MNHEY and CDR2 as SVGAGI. This CDR3 comprises 15 residues. In DNA, the CDR3 is TGTGCCAGCAGTTACTCCGGGGCCGGGGGCCGTGGCTACACCTTC. It codes for CASSYSGAGGRGYTF.

The rearrangement uses TRBV5-1 and TRBJ2-5; D uncertain. CDR1 is SGHRS, CDR2 YFSETQ, per germline. Between the trimmed V and J ends, which lost 0 bases and 1 base, there was a span of 10 bases. This CDR3 has 15 amino acids. The CDR3 coding sequence is TGCGCCAGCAGCTTGGTCGGCAGCACCCAAGAGACCCAGTACTTC. Translation gives CASSLVGSTQETQYF.

This chain uses TRBV7-9 with TRBJ2-2; TRBD2 matches 8 bases. Germline V gives CDR1 SEHNR, CDR2 FQNEAQ (reference sequence). The junction had 2 bases not matched to a gene; V was cut back by 5 bases and J by 0 bases. The CDR3 has 15 amino acids. CDR3 nucleotides: TGTGCCAGCAGCCAGCGGGAGTCGAACACCGGGGAGCTGTTTTTT. It encodes CASSQRESNTGELFF.

The V gene is TRBV7-2, the J gene TRBJ1-2; maybe TRBD1 (6 bases). The CDR3 loop spans 13 amino acids. In germline, CDR1 is SGHTA, CDR2 FQGNSA. V lost 5 bases to trimming and J lost 6 bases, with 13 bases between them. CDR3 nucleotide sequence: TGTGCCAGCAGCCCAGGCGCAGGGGATGGCTACACCTTC. It specifies CASSPGAGDGYTF.

The chain uses TRBV7-9 and TRBJ2-1; 13 bases agree with TRBD2. Unmatched junction bases numbered 6, after V lost 4 bases and J lost 9 bases. Germline values: CDR1 SEHNR, CDR2 FQNEAQ (reference sequence). The CDR3 has 15 residues. For the CDR3, the DNA is TGTGCCAGCAGCTCCCGGACTAGCGGGAGAAGTGAGCAGTTCTTC. Protein: CASSSRTSGRSEQFF.

This clone has just a few counts. V usage is TRBV19 and J usage is TRBJ1-2; unclear D gene. Trimming shortened V by 7 bases and J by 2 bases, and 11 bases separated the two germline ends. The V gene's germline CDR1 is LNHDA and CDR2 SQIVND (reference sequence). The CDR3 covers 13 residues. The CDR3 is CASTGVSNYGYTF. The CDR3 DNA is TGTGCCAGTACGGGAGTGTCAAACTATGGCTACACCTTC.

This clone was seen more than once but under ten times. The DNA for the CDR3 is TGTGCCAGCAGCTTACTCCTATTGGTGCGGGGAACCTACGAGCAGTACTTC. This sequence encodes CASSLLLLVRGTYEQYF. This rearrangement joins TRBV7-2 to TRBJ2-7, with D perhaps TRBD2 (6 bases). Per the germline V gene, CDR1 is SGHTA and CDR2 is FQGNSA. This CDR3 region has 17 residues. The germline V and J ends were trimmed by 2 bases and 2 bases, with 19 bases remaining between them.

The chain employs TRBV7-3 and TRBJ2-1; the D gene is possibly TRBD2 (6 bases). Per the germline V gene, CDR1 is SGHTA and CDR2 is FQGTGA. Trimming took 1 base from V and 6 from J, leaving 16 bases between them. The CDR3 is 16 amino acids. The CDR3, as DNA: TGTGCCAGCAGCTTAAGGGGAGGTACTAACCGCAATGAGCAGTTCTTC. It codes for CASSLRGGTNRNEQFF.

This clone was seen more than once but under ten times. Other DNA sequences in this sample translate to the same CDR3. The gene calls are TRBV7-2 and TRBJ2-1, with D unclear. V lost 3 bases to trimming and J lost 3 bases, with 3 bases between them. The CDR3 totals 12 residues. Germline V lookup: CDR1 SGHTA, CDR2 FQGNSA. CDR3 region: CASSLDYNEQFF. Written as DNA, the CDR3 is TGTGCCAGCAGCTTGGACTACAATGAGCAGTTCTTC. Full variable domain (rest looked up from reference TRBV7-2 and TRBJ2-1): GAGVSQSPSNKVTEKGKDVELRCDPISGHTALYWYRQSLGQGLEFLIYFQGNSAPDKSGLPSDRFSAERTGGSVSTLTIQRTQQEDSAVYLCASSLDYNEQFFGPGTRLTVL.

This sequence joins TRBV5-1 and TRBJ2-3, with D unresolved. V dropped 5 bases and J dropped 2 bases, with 9 bases sitting between them. The CDR3 has 13 residues. CDR1 SGHRS and CDR2 YFSETQ come from the germline V gene. As DNA, the CDR3 is TGCGCCAGCAGTGGGCGGCCCACAGATACGCAGTATTTT. It translates to CASSGRPTDTQYF.

The chain has TRBV10-3 and TRBJ2-6; perhaps TRBD2 as D (6 bases). The CDR3 has 15 amino acids. V lost 6 bases and J 2 bases, leaving 11 bases between the germline ends. CDR1 and CDR2 from the germline V gene are ENHRY and SYGVKD. For the CDR3, the DNA is TGTGCCATCAGCGACAAGCGGGCTGGGGCCAACGTCCTGACTTTC. Its protein product is CAISDKRAGANVLTF.

The chain uses TRBV4-3 and TRBJ2-7; the D is unclear. The germline V gene has CDR1 LGHNA and CDR2 YSLEER. Between the trimmed V and J ends, which lost 4 bases and 7 bases, there was a span of 5 bases. There are 10 residues in the CDR3. The CDR3 DNA sequence: TGCGCCAGCAGCCCCGGGGAGCAGTACTTC. Its translation is CASSPGEQYF.

This clone was seen only a few times. The CDR3 DNA reads TGTGCCAGCAGCTTTTCGGGGGTGAATTCCTACGAGCAGTACTTC. This encodes CASSFSGVNSYEQYF. V gene TRBV5-4 combines with J gene TRBJ2-7, with D possibly matching TRBD2 (6 bases). The CDR3 covers 15 residues. V was clipped by 2 bases and J by 1 base, with 13 bases between them. Looked up from germline, CDR1 is SGHNT and CDR2 is YYREEE (reference sequence).

This clone was recorded once. The CDR3, as DNA: TGCGCCAGCAGCCTCGGACCCCAAACTCTGAACACTGAAGCTTTCTTT. Residues: CASSLGPQTLNTEAFF. This chain joins TRBV4-1 and TRBJ1-1; unclear D gene. V was shortened by 4 bases and J by 0 bases, with 15 bases between the two germline ends. Germline V CDR1 and CDR2: MGHRA, YSYEKL. The CDR3 runs to 16 residues.

This clone was picked up a small number of times. The chain has TRBV6-6 and TRBJ2-3, with D possibly matching TRBD1 (8 bases). Looked up from germline, CDR1 is MNHNY and CDR2 is SVGAGI (reference sequence). This CDR3 has 15 residues. Trimming stripped 0 bases from V and 8 bases from J, with 15 bases between. The chain's CDR3 is CASSYSITGGGTQYF. The CDR3 nucleotides read TGTGCCAGCAGTTACTCGATCACAGGGGGGGGTACGCAGTATTTT.

The CDR3 bases are TGTGCCAGCAGTGTAGGCCTGCGCTCTGGGGCCAACGTCCTGACTTTC. Protein product: CASSVGLRSGANVLTF. The chain links TRBV28 to TRBJ2-6; D remains ambiguous. The ends were cut back, 5 bases at V and 0 bases at J, with 11 bases in the middle. The CDR3 has 16 amino acids. The V gene's germline CDR1 is MDHEN and CDR2 SYDVKM.

The rearrangement joins TRBV7-2 to TRBJ2-7, with TRBD2 matching 9 bases. The length of the CDR3 is 15 residues. V lost 5 bases to trimming and J lost 6 bases; unmatched junction nucleotides: 11. In germline, CDR1 is SGHTA, CDR2 FQGNSA. DNA for the CDR3: TGTGCCAGCAGCCCACAAGCCGGGACTAGCAGCGAGCAGTACTTC. It codes for CASSPQAGTSSEQYF.

With respect to this clone: Other DNA sequences in the same sample also yield this CDR3. The chain links TRBV18 to TRBJ2-7, with a possible D match to TRBD1 (5 bases). V was clipped by 3 bases and J by 1 base, with 10 bases between them. Germline V gene lookup returns CDR1 KGHSH and CDR2 LQKENI. The CDR3 has 14 residues. The chain's CDR3 is CASSPGLVSYEQYF. In DNA form, the CDR3 reads TGTGCCAGCTCACCGGGGCTGGTATCCTACGAGCAGTACTTC.

This clone was picked up a small number of times. The gene calls are TRBV29-1 and TRBJ2-1; TRBD1 might be the D (6 bases). The germline V gene encodes CDR1 SQVTM and CDR2 ANQGSEA. V was pared by 4 bases and J by 4 bases, with 17 bases between. The CDR3 contains 15 residues. The CDR3 protein is CSVVSWGQPYNEQFF. The DNA of the CDR3 is TGCAGCGTTGTGAGTTGGGGACAACCATACAATGAGCAGTTCTTC.

A few counts support this clone. The chain uses TRBV6-1 and TRBJ2-1; D assignment may be TRBD1 or TRBD2 (8 bases each). CDR3 length equals 15 residues. The V and J ends lost 7 bases and 7 bases respectively, with 20 bases between them. CDR1 and CDR2 (germline): MNHNS, SASEGT. The CDR3 spells CASILAGGGRNEQFF. In nucleotides, the CDR3 is TGTGCCAGCATCTTAGCAGGGGGCGGGAGGAATGAGCAGTTCTTC.

This clone was picked up a small number of times. The J gene is TRBJ1-2, the V gene TRBV28; 7 bases match TRBD1. The germline CDR1 and CDR2 sequences are MDHEN and SYDVKM. The CDR3 runs to 12 residues. V gave up 6 bases and J gave up 8 bases; unmatched junction bases: 6. The CDR3 spells CASSTQGLGYTF. CDR3 coding DNA: TGTGCCAGCAGCACACAGGGGCTGGGCTACACCTTC.

This clone turned up a few times. The chain is built from TRBV21-1 and TRBJ2-1. TRBV21-1 is a pseudogene locus. This CDR3 has 16 amino acids. In nucleotides, the CDR3 is TGTGCCAGCAGCAGACCCAGGGAGAGCTCCTACAATGAGCAGTTCTTC. It encodes CASSRPRESSYNEQFF.